The 23 T cell receptor beta chains listed next were all sequenced from one sample in a study of blood T cell repertoires in COVID-19. Some clones are missing from TCRdb's copy, which holds only in-frame ones; the method was immunoSEQ multiplex PCR. This repertoire shows roughly 50,000 clones, 90% found once; its top ten account for 6.5% to 9%. Sequencing was done on a sample of peripheral blood. Source of these receptors: a woman in her forties with active COVID-19.

The chain recombines TRBV11-2 with TRBJ1-2; weak D call: TRBD1 (5 bases). V gave up 5 bases and J gave up 8 bases, with 15 bases separating them. Germline-derived CDR1 and CDR2 are SGHAT and FQNNGV. The CDR3 length is 13 residues. The CDR3 DNA reads TGTGCCAGCAGCGGGCTCGGACGGGGGGGCTACACCTTC. It yields the protein CASSGLGRGGYTF.

The rearrangement joins TRBV19 to TRBJ2-7; maybe TRBD2 (5 bases). The germline V gene has CDR1 LNHDA and CDR2 SQIVND (reference sequence). The V end was cut by 3 bases, the J end by 3 bases, with 15 bases between. The CDR3 spans 15 residues. CDR3 in DNA: TGTGCCAGTAGTATCGGGCTAGCTCTAGTCTACGAGCAGTACTTC. This sequence encodes CASSIGLALVYEQYF.

This chain connects TRBV20-1 to TRBJ1-2; unclear D gene. V was shortened by 3 bases and J by 8 bases, with 10 bases between the two germline ends. From germline, CDR1 is DFQATT and CDR2 SNEGSKA (reference sequence). This CDR3 is built from 11 residues. The CDR3, as DNA: TGCAGTGCTAGTTTCCAGAACGGCTACACCTTC. This translates into CSASFQNGYTF.

The V and J genes are TRBV10-1 and TRBJ2-7; the D gene is possibly TRBD1 (5 bases). The CDR3 covers 13 residues. CDR1 WNHNN and CDR2 SYGVQD come from the germline V gene (reference sequence). Trimming took off 5 bases at V and 6 bases at J, with 14 bases between the two ends. The CDR3 loop reads CASSSETVGEQYF. The CDR3 nucleotides read TGCGCCAGCAGTAGCGAGACAGTCGGCGAGCAGTACTTC.

The chain is built from TRBV3-1 (or the pseudogene TRBV3-2) and TRBJ2-1; the D gene is possibly TRBD2 (5 bases). The germline V gene has CDR1 LGHDT and CDR2 YNNKEL (reference sequence). V lost 0 bases to trimming and J lost 8 bases, with 14 bases between them. The CDR3 runs to 15 residues. The CDR3 DNA reads as TGTGCCAGCAGCCAAGAGGTACTAGACTCGGATGAGCAGTTCTTC. This gives the protein CASSQEVLDSDEQFF.

This sequence joins TRBV6-5 and TRBJ1-1; 9 bases map to TRBD1. CDR3 size: 13 residues. Germline V lookup: CDR1 MNHEY, CDR2 SVGAGI. The V segment lost 6 bases and the J segment 10 bases; nucleotides outside the gene matches: 9. This chain's CDR3 is CASRGQGHSGAFF. The CDR3 bases are TGTGCCAGCAGGGGACAGGGCCATTCCGGAGCTTTCTTT.

The chain uses TRBV18 and TRBJ1-1, with D perhaps TRBD1 (6 bases). The CDR3 is made up of 16 amino acids. Germline V gene sequence: CDR1 KGHSH, CDR2 LQKENI. The V end was cut by 3 bases, the J end by 1 base, with 15 bases between. The CDR3 region has the DNA TGTGCCAGCTCACCCCGGGGGGGGGCGCGGAACACTGAAGCTTTCTTT. This codes for CASSPRGGARNTEAFF. The entire variable domain, with the rest obtained from reference TRBV18 and TRBJ1-1, is as follows: NAGVMQNPRHLVRRRGQEARLRCSPMKGHSHVYWYRQLPEEGLKFMVYLQKENIIDESGMPKERFSAEFPKEGPSILRIQQVVRGDSAAYFCASSPRGGARNTEAFFGQGTRLTVV.

The CDR3 loop reads CATRTTSGNTIYF. DNA for the CDR3: TGTGCCACCAGAACCACTTCTGGAAACACCATATATTTT. V and J are TRBV15 and TRBJ1-3; D remains unclear. The V end lost 6 bases, the J end lost 1 base, and 7 bases lay between the germline ends. The CDR3 spans 13 residues. Germline CDR1 LNHNV, CDR2 YYDKDF (reference sequence).

The chain is built from TRBV27 and TRBJ1-2; weak D call: TRBD1 (6 bases). V was shortened by 5 bases and J by 2 bases, with 12 bases between the two germline ends. This CDR3 is built from 14 residues. The germline V gene encodes CDR1 MNHEY and CDR2 SMNVEV (reference sequence). The CDR3 sequence: CASSPLDRNYGYTF. As DNA, the CDR3 is TGTGCCAGCAGTCCCCTTGACAGGAACTATGGCTACACCTTC.

The chain employs TRBV5-1 and TRBJ2-7; 7 bases are a match to TRBD1. J gave up 0 bases and V 1 base, and 4 bases lay outside the gene matches. The CDR3 is 15 residues long. Germline-derived CDR1 and CDR2 are SGHRS and YFSETQ. The CDR3 reads CASSLHQGVSYEQYF. The CDR3 region has the DNA TGCGCCAGCAGCTTGCACCAGGGGGTCTCCTACGAGCAGTACTTC.

This sequence joins TRBV7-3 and TRBJ1-1; D remains ambiguous. V lost 1 base to trimming and J lost 5 bases, with 8 bases between them. Germline values: CDR1 SGHTA, CDR2 FQGTGA. The CDR3 is 13 amino acids. The CDR3 sequence is CASSLIGRTEAFF. The DNA of the CDR3 is TGTGCCAGCAGCTTAATAGGGAGAACTGAAGCTTTCTTT.

The chain combines TRBV27 with TRBJ1-2; 7 bases align to TRBD1. The CDR3 runs to 13 residues. V lost 4 bases, J lost 4 bases, and 3 bases stayed unmatched. Germline-derived CDR1 and CDR2 are MNHEY and SMNVEV (reference sequence). CDR3 bases: TGTGCCAGCAGTTCACAGGGGCCCTATGGCTACACCTTC. Translating it yields CASSSQGPYGYTF.

The chain is built from TRBV30 and TRBJ2-1, with 13 bases matching TRBD2. V trimming: 3 bases; J trimming: 7 bases; junction bases outside the gene matches: 12. This CDR3 has 17 amino acids. Germline V CDR1 and CDR2: GTSNPN, SVGIG (reference sequence). The CDR3 DNA reads TGTGCCTGGAGCCCGATACCACTAGCGGGGGGGCCTAATGAGCAGTTCTTC. This encodes CAWSPIPLAGGPNEQFF.

The chain joins TRBV12-3 or TRBV12-4 to TRBJ1-6, with no clear D. This CDR3 is 12 amino acids long. The ends were cut back, 3 bases at V and 7 bases at J, with 4 bases in the middle. This CDR3 is CASSFPNSPLHF. In DNA, the CDR3 is TGTGCCAGCAGTTTCCCGAATTCACCCCTCCACTTT.

The chain has TRBV25-1 and TRBJ2-2, with D possibly matching TRBD2 (6 bases). Trimming removed 4 bases at V and 1 base at J, with 16 bases between. In germline, CDR1 is MGHDK, CDR2 SYGVNS. The CDR3 is 17 amino acids. CDR3 in amino acids: CASSVHPMGGNTGELFF. CDR3 in DNA: TGTGCCAGCAGTGTGCACCCCATGGGGGGGAACACCGGGGAGCTGTTTTTT.

The chain couples TRBV6-2 or TRBV6-3 to TRBJ2-3; D is unresolved. Germline CDR1 MNHEY, CDR2 SVGEGT. The CDR3 consists of 13 residues. V lost 3 bases and J lost 4, with 8 bases in between. The CDR3 sequence is CASSYPVADTQYF. CDR3 nucleotide sequence: TGTGCCAGCAGTTATCCCGTTGCAGATACGCAGTATTTT.

The chain joins TRBV11-3 to TRBJ2-1, with D tentatively TRBD1 (5 bases). This CDR3 has 16 residues. Germline lookup yields CDR1 SGHNT and CDR2 YENEEA. V was cut by 8 bases and J by 7 bases, with 24 bases left in between. The DNA of the CDR3 is TGTGCCAGCGAACCGGTAGGGCAGGGCGAGGTAAATGAGCAGTTCTTC. Translation: CASEPVGQGEVNEQFF.

This sequence joins TRBV7-2 and TRBJ2-3, with D possibly TRBD2 on 6 matching bases. V shed 4 bases and J shed 4 bases, with 15 bases lying between them. This CDR3 region has 15 residues. CDR1 is SGHTA and CDR2 is FQGNSA in the germline V gene. For the CDR3, the DNA is TGTGCCAGCAGCTCCAGTTATGCGGGGTCAGATACGCAGTATTTT. It is translated as CASSSSYAGSDTQYF.

This chain links TRBV2 with TRBJ1-1, with 10 bases aligning to TRBD1. V dropped 4 bases and J dropped 10; count of bases not matched to a gene: 3. The CDR3 extends over 12 amino acids. Germline CDR1 SNHLY, CDR2 FYNNEI. The chain's CDR3 is CASSGDRGRAFF. DNA of the CDR3: TGTGCCAGCAGTGGAGACAGGGGGCGAGCTTTCTTT.

V is TRBV18 and J is TRBJ2-3; 12 positions match TRBD2. From germline, CDR1 is KGHSH and CDR2 LQKENI. The CDR3 loop spans 16 amino acids. The ends lost 4 bases at V and 2 bases at J; junction bases unmatched: 4. Written as DNA, the CDR3 is TGTGCCAGCTCACTCACTAGCGGGGGGTCCACAGATACGCAGTATTTT. Protein sequence: CASSLTSGGSTDTQYF.

This clone was detected only once. The chain carries TRBV5-1 and TRBJ2-7; TRBD1 aligns across 10 bases. J lost 0 bases, V lost 4 bases, and 7 bases had no gene match. The germline V gene encodes CDR1 SGHRS and CDR2 YFSETQ. This CDR3 comprises 16 residues. The CDR3 DNA reads as TGCGCCAGCAGCGTGACAGGGGGCGTTAACTCCTACGAGCAGTACTTC. This gives the protein CASSVTGGVNSYEQYF.

The J gene is TRBJ2-1, the V gene TRBV5-5, with 10 nucleotides matching TRBD1. The CDR3 totals 15 residues. From germline, CDR1 is SGHKS and CDR2 YYEKEE (reference sequence). V gave up 2 bases and J gave up 4 bases; unmatched junction bases: 3. CDR3 nucleotides: TGTGCCAGCAGCTTCTCGGACAGGGGGTACAATGAGCAGTTCTTC. Translating it yields CASSFSDRGYNEQFF. The full variable domain, in which reference TRBV5-5 and TRBJ2-1 provide the parts outside the CDR3, is DAGVTQSPTHLIKTRGQQVTLRCSPISGHKSVSWYQQVLGQGPQFIFQYYEKEERGRGNFPDRFSARQFPNYSSELNVNALLLGDSALYLCASSFSDRGYNEQFFGPGTRLTVL.

This chain uses TRBV29-1 with TRBJ1-3; 11 bases map to TRBD1. The germline V gene encodes CDR1 SQVTM and CDR2 ANQGSEA. The trim removed 7 bases at V and 1 base at J, leaving 3 bases unmatched. The CDR3 length is 14 residues. In DNA, the CDR3 is TGCAGCGCCGGACAGGGGGCTTCTGGAAACACCATATATTTT. Amino acid sequence: CSAGQGASGNTIYF.